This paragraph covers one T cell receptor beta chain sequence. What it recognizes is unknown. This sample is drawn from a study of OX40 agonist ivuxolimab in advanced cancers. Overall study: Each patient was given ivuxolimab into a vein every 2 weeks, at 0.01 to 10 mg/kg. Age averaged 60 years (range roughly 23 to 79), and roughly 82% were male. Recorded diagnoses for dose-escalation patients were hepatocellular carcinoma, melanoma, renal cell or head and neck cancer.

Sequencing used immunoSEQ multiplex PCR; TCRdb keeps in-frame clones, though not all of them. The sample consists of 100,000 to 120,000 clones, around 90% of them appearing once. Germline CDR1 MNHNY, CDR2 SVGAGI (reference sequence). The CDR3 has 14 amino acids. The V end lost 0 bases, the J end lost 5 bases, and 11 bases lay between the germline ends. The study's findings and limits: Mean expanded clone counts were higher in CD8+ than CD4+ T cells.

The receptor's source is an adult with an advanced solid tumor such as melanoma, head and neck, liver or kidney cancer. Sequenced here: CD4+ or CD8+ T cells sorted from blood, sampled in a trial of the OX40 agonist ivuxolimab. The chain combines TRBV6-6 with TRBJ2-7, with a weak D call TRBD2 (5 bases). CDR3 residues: CASSYSRADDEQYF. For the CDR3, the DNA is TGTGCCAGCAGTTACTCGAGGGCCGACGACGAGCAGTACTTC.